The sample holds a few counts of the clone carrying this T cell receptor (beta chain). Its cognate antigen is unknown. The sample comes from a study of beta chain features in type 1 diabetes. General study points: People with Type 1 diabetes carried modestly yet significantly shorter TCRB CDR3s in all four CD4+ subsets.

The V segment lost 4 bases and the J segment 2 bases; nucleotides outside the gene matches: 5. CDR1 and CDR2 (germline): KGHSH, LQKENI. The CDR3 is 14 amino acids. Reverse transcribing all isolated RNA meant expressed TCRB transcripts were sequenced. Data came from immunoSEQ multiplex PCR; TCRdb stores just in-frame clones and leaves some out. This sample yields some 640,000 clones, of which over 12% are seen a single time; approximately 0.042% belongs to the top ten. This clonotype was sampled from a man between 18 and 29 years old with type 1 diabetes. The J gene is TRBJ2-7, the V gene TRBV18, with 7 bases lining up with TRBD1. The sequencing input was naive CD4+ T cells from blood. CDR3 in amino acids: CASSLGTAAYEQYF. CDR3 in DNA: TGTGCCAGCTCACTGGGGACAGCTGCCTACGAGCAGTACTTC.